One sample yielded the 14 T cell receptor beta chains listed below, sequenced in a study of T cell repertoires in cytomegalovirus infection. Their antigen targets remain unknown. MiXCR, applied by TCRdb to the reads, yields one record per CDR3 protein. The sample yields 900,000 to 950,000 distinct CDR3 sequences, around a third seen once. This specimen was cultured CD8+ T cells from PBMCs, taken from culture after CMV antigen stimulation. These receptors all stem from a human donor in good health (CMV status not recorded). Some clones in this sample may be carry-over from other donors' samples.

This clonotype was counted between two and nine times. This rearrangement joins TRBV27 to TRBJ2-5; tentatively, D is TRBD2 (6 bases). Trimming took 2 bases from V and 5 from J, leaving 15 bases between them. The CDR3 length is 15 residues. CDR1 MNHEY and CDR2 SMNVEV come from the germline V gene (reference sequence). CDR3 bases: TGTGCCAGCAGTTTAGAAGGAGGGTTGCGGGAGACCCAGTACTTC. Its protein is CASSLEGGLRETQYF.

This clonotype was counted a few times. This chain uses TRBV12-3 or TRBV12-4 with TRBJ2-2; TRBD2 matches 13 bases. V dropped 3 bases and J dropped 3; count of bases not matched to a gene: 7. The CDR3 runs 18 residues. This CDR3 is CASSFWTSGGSDTGELFF. CDR3 coding DNA: TGTGCCAGCAGTTTCTGGACTAGCGGGGGTAGTGACACCGGGGAGCTGTTTTTT.

As regards this clonotype: The limits of the CDR3 on the DNA are not certain, so only TCRdb's listed CDR3 is given. The gene calls are TRBV12-3 or TRBV12-4 and TRBJ2-1; the table assigns TRBD1, which was not confirmed against the DNA. Both ends counted, the CDR3 spans 11 residues. CDR3 residues: CASSFGQGTFF.

V is TRBV7-6 and J is TRBJ2-1; 7 bases map to TRBD1. The CDR3 length is 15 residues. Trimming at V came to 2 bases and at J to 4 bases, leaving 5 bases not matched to a gene. Germline CDR1 and CDR2: SGHVS and FNYEAQ. CDR3 residues: CASSLQGEKYNEQFF. In DNA, the CDR3 is TGTGCCAGCAGCTTACAGGGGGAAAAATACAATGAGCAGTTCTTC.

The chain carries TRBV6-5 and TRBJ1-5; possible D gene TRBD1, 6 bases. Germline V lookup: CDR1 MNHEY, CDR2 SVGAGI. V was trimmed by 1 base and J by 4 bases, leaving 11 bases between them. The CDR3 runs to 15 residues. CDR3 coding DNA: TGTGCCAGCAGTTACTGGGGGGCTGTTAATCAGCCCCAGCATTTT. It encodes CASSYWGAVNQPQHF.

The chain carries TRBV2 and TRBJ2-7, with 8 bases matching TRBD1. J gave up 2 bases and V 6 bases, and 12 bases lay outside the gene matches. Germline lookup yields CDR1 SNHLY and CDR2 FYNNEI. The CDR3 has 16 amino acids. CDR3 loop: CASRSPEGTGPYEQYF. Here the CDR3 DNA reads TGTGCCAGCAGGTCTCCGGAAGGGACAGGCCCCTACGAGCAGTACTTC. The entire variable domain, with the rest obtained from reference TRBV2 and TRBJ2-7, is as follows: EPEVTQTPSHQVTQMGQEVILRCVPISNHLYFYWYRQILGQKVEFLVSFYNNEISEKSEIFDDQFSVERPDGSNFTLKIRSTKLEDSAMYFCASRSPEGTGPYEQYFGPGTRLTVT.

This clonotype was seen only a few times. The rearrangement uses TRBV12-3 or TRBV12-4 and TRBJ1-1; 10 positions match TRBD1. The CDR3 has 14 residues. The J segment lost 6 bases and the V segment lost 6 bases, leaving 7 bases of the junction unmatched. CDR3 residues: CASRSTGGEAEAFF. Here the CDR3 DNA reads TGTGCCAGCAGATCGACAGGGGGCGAGGCTGAAGCTTTCTTT.

V usage is TRBV6-5 and J usage is TRBJ2-1; 8 bases align to TRBD2. CDR1 and CDR2 (germline): MNHEY, SVGAGI. The CDR3 loop spans 18 amino acids. V gave up 3 bases and J gave up 1 base; unmatched junction bases: 11. CDR3 loop: CASSYFTSGDASYNEQFF. CDR3 bases: TGTGCCAGCAGTTATTTCACTAGCGGTGATGCATCCTACAATGAGCAGTTCTTC.

This clonotype was counted only a few times. This chain links TRBV19 with TRBJ2-7, with 12 nucleotides matching TRBD2. The CDR3 has 16 amino acids. Germline-derived CDR1 and CDR2 are LNHDA and SQIVND (reference sequence). Germline trimming cut 5 bases from V and 3 bases from J; bases unmatched to any gene: 8. CDR3 DNA: TGTGCCAGTAGTGCCCTGGGACTAGCGGGCGACTACGAGCAGTACTTC. It encodes CASSALGLAGDYEQYF.

V is TRBV12-3 or TRBV12-4 and J is TRBJ1-2; D not certain. The ends were cut back, 4 bases at V and 8 bases at J, with 20 bases in the middle. The CDR3 loop spans 15 amino acids. This chain's CDR3 is CASSYGRLDVFGYTF. The CDR3, as DNA: TGTGCCAGCAGTTATGGACGCCTGGACGTATTCGGCTACACCTTC.

This clonotype has a count of ten or more. V is TRBV2 and J is TRBJ2-1; D is possibly TRBD1 (6 bases). Trimming removed 0 bases at V and 7 bases at J, with 13 bases between. This CDR3 has 15 amino acids. Germline V gene sequence: CDR1 SNHLY, CDR2 FYNNEI. CDR3 sequence reads: CASSEAGRGVNEQFF. The CDR3 region has the DNA TGTGCCAGCAGTGAAGCGGGCAGGGGAGTAAATGAGCAGTTCTTC.

This clonotype was detected many times. The chain has TRBV7-2 and TRBJ2-5; TRBD2 agrees at 9 bases. CDR3 length equals 16 residues. CDR1 and CDR2 from the germline V gene are SGHTA and FQGNSA. V dropped 4 bases and J dropped 3; count of bases not matched to a gene: 9. For the CDR3, the DNA is TGTGCCAGCAGCTCTTTCCCGACTAGCGGAGAAGAGACCCAGTACTTC. It translates to CASSSFPTSGEETQYF.

The J gene is TRBJ2-7, the V gene TRBV12-3 or TRBV12-4, with a tentative D call TRBD1 (6 bases). This CDR3 is built from 14 residues. Trimming stripped 5 bases from V and 3 bases from J, with 14 bases between. The chain's CDR3 is CASSPTGIGYEQYF. CDR3 sequence (DNA): TGTGCCAGCAGTCCCACAGGGATAGGCTACGAGCAGTACTTC.

The chain carries TRBV27 and TRBJ1-1; 8 nucleotides agree with TRBD1. V shed 8 bases and J 5 bases; nucleotides not matched to a gene: 4. This CDR3 contains 12 residues. CDR1 is MNHEY, CDR2 SMNVEV, per germline (reference sequence). DNA of the CDR3: TGTGCCAGCCAGGGGGCTTGGACTGAAGCTTTCTTT. Translation gives CASQGAWTEAFF.